Each of the 13 T cell receptor beta chains below was sequenced from the same sample in a study of OX40 agonist ivuxolimab in advanced cancers. Measured with immunoSEQ multiplex PCR; TCRdb has only the in-frame clones, and not every one. The sample shows 55,000 to 80,000 clones, around 85% of them seen only once. Sequences were derived from CD4+ or CD8+ T cells sorted from blood, sampled in a trial of the OX40 agonist ivuxolimab. The receptors here all came from an adult with an advanced solid tumor such as melanoma, head and neck, liver or kidney cancer.

The chain is built from TRBV7-3 and TRBJ1-1; maybe TRBD1 (6 bases). The V end was cut by 2 bases, the J end by 7 bases, with 11 bases between. The CDR3 has 13 amino acids. CDR1 SGHTA and CDR2 FQGTGA come from the germline V gene. CDR3 coding DNA: TGTGCCAGCAGCTTAGGGCCGGGACATGAAGCTTTCTTT. Translation gives CASSLGPGHEAFF.

This clone has more than one count but fewer than ten. This chain uses TRBV4-2 with TRBJ2-4; 7 positions agree with TRBD1. Germline V gene data show CDR1 as LGHNA and CDR2 as YNFKEQ. The trim removed 1 base at V and 7 bases at J, leaving 7 bases unmatched. The length of the CDR3 is 15 residues. The CDR3 nucleotides read TGTGCCAGCAGCCAAGGTACGGGACAGATGAACATTCAGTACTTC. Its translation: CASSQGTGQMNIQYF.

The chain is built from TRBV5-1 and TRBJ2-1; no firm D call. The CDR3 totals 16 residues. The V gene's germline CDR1 is SGHRS and CDR2 YFSETQ. Trimming removed 2 bases at V and 5 bases at J, with 17 bases between. CDR3 region: CASSFGSQSSNNEQFF. The CDR3 DNA follows: TGCGCCAGCAGCTTCGGTTCACAGTCCTCTAACAATGAGCAGTTCTTC.

This clone has more than one count but fewer than ten. The chain has TRBV6-5 and TRBJ1-1, with TRBD1 as a possible D gene (6 bases). Germline V lookup: CDR1 MNHEY, CDR2 SVGAGI. V lost 6 bases and J 1 base, leaving 9 bases between the germline ends. The CDR3 loop spans 13 amino acids. DNA of the CDR3: TGTGCCAGCAGCCAGACAGGGAACACTGAAGCTTTCTTT. This gives the protein CASSQTGNTEAFF.

The CDR3: CASSPSEKRETQYF. The CDR3 nucleotides read TGTGCCAGCAGTCCCTCCGAGAAAAGAGAGACCCAGTACTTC. The rearrangement joins TRBV2 to TRBJ2-5; D gene unclear. This CDR3 contains 14 residues. Trimming pared 5 bases from V and 4 bases from J, leaving 14 bases between. Germline loops: CDR1 SNHLY, CDR2 FYNNEI.

This clone was recorded once. This chain joins TRBV5-6 and TRBJ2-7; 8 nucleotides match TRBD1. V shed 4 bases and J 3 bases; nucleotides not matched to a gene: 9. The CDR3 is 15 amino acids. CDR1 SGHDT and CDR2 YYEEEE come from the germline V gene. This CDR3 is CASSRTGLGFYEQYF. The CDR3 region has the DNA TGTGCCAGCAGCAGGACAGGGCTGGGGTTCTACGAGCAGTACTTC.

The chain carries TRBV5-4 and TRBJ2-1; 7 nucleotides agree with TRBD2. The V gene end was trimmed by 5 bases and the J gene end by 0 bases; junction bases not matched to a gene: 17. This CDR3 spans 19 amino acids. Germline CDR1 reads SGHNT; CDR2 reads YYREEE (reference sequence). CDR3 amino acids: CASRHAWGGTGSSYNEQFF. CDR3 nucleotides: TGTGCCAGCAGACACGCCTGGGGGGGGACCGGCAGCTCCTACAATGAGCAGTTCTTC.

The genes are TRBV5-1 and TRBJ2-7, with 7 bases that match TRBD2. Germline V gene sequence: CDR1 SGHRS, CDR2 YFSETQ. V lost 3 bases to trimming and J lost 5 bases; unmatched junction nucleotides: 11. The CDR3 is made up of 15 amino acids. CDR3 region: CASSSLTRSGDEQYF. CDR3 DNA: TGCGCCAGCAGCTCCCTGACTAGGAGCGGGGACGAGCAGTACTTC.

This chain uses TRBV2 with TRBJ2-3; D is unresolved. Trimming shortened V by 7 bases and J by 0 bases, and 14 bases separated the two germline ends. The CDR3 extends over 15 amino acids. Per the germline V gene, CDR1 is SNHLY and CDR2 is FYNNEI. The CDR3 here is CASTLTGISTDTQYF. CDR3 DNA sequence: TGTGCCAGCACCTTGACTGGAATTAGCACAGATACGCAGTATTTT.

The rearrangement links TRBV18 to TRBJ1-5; D uncertain. Trimming took off 3 bases at V and 9 bases at J, with 24 bases between the two ends. There are 17 residues in the CDR3. CDR1 and CDR2 (germline): KGHSH, LQKENI. Written as DNA, the CDR3 is TGTGCCAGCTCACCCCTCAGTAGCCGCCCTAGTTTCGGGCCCCAGCATTTT. Translated: CASSPLSSRPSFGPQHF.

The chain links TRBV11-3 to TRBJ2-2; 8 bases match TRBD1. J was trimmed by 4 bases and V by 5 bases; bases with no gene match: 6. CDR1 and CDR2 (germline): SGHNT, YENEEA. This CDR3 spans 15 amino acids. The CDR3 DNA reads as TGTGCCAGCAGCCGACAGGGGATTGTCACCGGGGAGCTGTTTTTT. Amino acid sequence: CASSRQGIVTGELFF.

The V gene is TRBV5-1, the J gene TRBJ1-6; D might be TRBD1 (6 bases). The V gene lost 4 bases and the J gene lost 10 bases, with 12 bases spanning the gap. Germline loops: CDR1 SGHRS, CDR2 YFSETQ. This CDR3 region has 13 residues. The CDR3 bases are TGCGCCAGCAGCGAGGACAGTAGCTCACCCCTCCACTTT. As protein: CASSEDSSSPLHF.

The chain joins TRBV19 to TRBJ1-2, with 7 bases fitting TRBD1. V was pared by 3 bases and J by 4 bases, with 2 bases of the junction left unmatched. Germline CDR1 and CDR2: LNHDA and SQIVND (reference sequence). The CDR3 covers 13 residues. The CDR3 sequence: CASSMRDSYGYTF. The CDR3 nucleotides read TGTGCCAGTAGTATGAGGGACAGCTATGGCTACACCTTC.